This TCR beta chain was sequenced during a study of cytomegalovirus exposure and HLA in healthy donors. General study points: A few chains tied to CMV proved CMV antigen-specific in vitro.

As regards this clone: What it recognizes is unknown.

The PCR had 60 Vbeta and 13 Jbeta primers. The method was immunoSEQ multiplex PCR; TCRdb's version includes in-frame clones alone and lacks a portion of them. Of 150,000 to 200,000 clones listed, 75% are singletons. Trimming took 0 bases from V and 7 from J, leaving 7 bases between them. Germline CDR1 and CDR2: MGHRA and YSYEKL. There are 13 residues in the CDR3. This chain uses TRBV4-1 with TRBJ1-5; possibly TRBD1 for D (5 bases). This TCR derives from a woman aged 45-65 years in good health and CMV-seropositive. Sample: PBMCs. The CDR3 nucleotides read TGCGCCAGCAGCCAAGACTGGGGCCAGCCCCAGCATTTT. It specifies CASSQDWGQPQHF.